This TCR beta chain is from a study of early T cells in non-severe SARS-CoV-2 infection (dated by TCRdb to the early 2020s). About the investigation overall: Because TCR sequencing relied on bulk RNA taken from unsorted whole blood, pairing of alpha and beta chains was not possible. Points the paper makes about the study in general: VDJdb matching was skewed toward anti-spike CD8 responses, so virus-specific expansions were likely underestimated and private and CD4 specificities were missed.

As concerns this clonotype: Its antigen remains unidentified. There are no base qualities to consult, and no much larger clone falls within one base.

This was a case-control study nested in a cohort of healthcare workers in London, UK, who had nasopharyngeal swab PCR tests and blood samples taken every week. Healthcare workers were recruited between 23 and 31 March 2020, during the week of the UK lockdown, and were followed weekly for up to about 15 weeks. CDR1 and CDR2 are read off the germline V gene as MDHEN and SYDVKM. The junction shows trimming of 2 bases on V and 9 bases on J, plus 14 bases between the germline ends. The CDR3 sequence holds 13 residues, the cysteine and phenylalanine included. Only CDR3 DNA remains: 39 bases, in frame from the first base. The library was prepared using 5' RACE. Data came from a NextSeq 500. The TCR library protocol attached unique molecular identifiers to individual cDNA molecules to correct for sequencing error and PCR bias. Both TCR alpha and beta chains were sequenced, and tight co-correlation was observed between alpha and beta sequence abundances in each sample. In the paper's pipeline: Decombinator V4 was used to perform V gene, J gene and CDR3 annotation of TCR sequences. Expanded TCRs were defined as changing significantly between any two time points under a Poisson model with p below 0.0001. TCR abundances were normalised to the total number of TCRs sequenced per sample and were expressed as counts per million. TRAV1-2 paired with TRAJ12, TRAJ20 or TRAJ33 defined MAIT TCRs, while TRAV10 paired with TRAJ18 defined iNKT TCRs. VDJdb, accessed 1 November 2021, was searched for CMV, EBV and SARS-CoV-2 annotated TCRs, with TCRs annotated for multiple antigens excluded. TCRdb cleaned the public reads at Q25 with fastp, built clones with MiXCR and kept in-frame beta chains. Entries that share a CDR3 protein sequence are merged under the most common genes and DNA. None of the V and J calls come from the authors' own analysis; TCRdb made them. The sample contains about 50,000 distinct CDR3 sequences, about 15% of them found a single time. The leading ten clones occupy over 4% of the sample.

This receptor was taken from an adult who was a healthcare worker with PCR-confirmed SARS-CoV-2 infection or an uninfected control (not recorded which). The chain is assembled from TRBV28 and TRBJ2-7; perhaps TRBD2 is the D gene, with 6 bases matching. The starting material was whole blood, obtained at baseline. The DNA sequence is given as TGTGCCAGCAGTTTAGGGGGGAGAACCGGGCAGTACTTC. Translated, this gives CASSLGGRTGQYF.